The sequence of this T cell receptor (beta chain) was determined in a study of early T cells in non-severe SARS-CoV-2 infection. Study-level information: Investigators sequenced bulk RNA drawn from unsorted whole blood, and chains remained unpaired.

V lost 3 bases, J lost 4 bases, and 6 bases stayed unmatched. Germline V gene sequence: CDR1 DFQATT, CDR2 SNEGSKA (reference sequence). This CDR3 spans 14 amino acids. This clonotype came up many times. Individual cDNA molecules each received unique molecular identifiers attached to them. TCRdb analysed the 5' RACE reads with MiXCR anew, one entry per CDR3 protein. The table shows more than 20,000 distinct CDR3 sequences, with about 4.4% occurring only once. The chain joins TRBV20-1 to TRBJ2-5; 9 bases map to TRBD2. Sequencing was done on a sample of whole blood. This receptor was obtained from an adult who was a healthcare worker with PCR-confirmed SARS-CoV-2 infection or an uninfected control (not recorded which). CDR3 loop: CSASVAGAGETQYF. CDR3 DNA: TGCAGTGCTAGCGTAGCGGGAGCTGGAGAGACCCAGTACTTC.